What follows are 15 T cell receptor beta chains derived from one specimen sequenced in a study of patients and donors after allogeneic stem cell transplantation (TCRdb year 2020). The library was obtained by RT-PCR. Sequencer: NextSeq 550. The public sequencing data were trimmed at Q25 with fastp and processed into clonotypes with MiXCR by TCRdb, which kept only in-frame beta chains. Identical CDR3 proteins give one entry, which carries the most common genes and DNA. A total of hundreds of thousands of distinct CDR3 sequences appear in this sample, approximately 16% of them only once. Less than 9.5% of the sample is taken by the ten largest. The specimen sequenced was blood, either unsorted or a sorted T cell fraction (not recorded which). These receptors all come from a human donor who was either an allogeneic HSCT recipient or a stem cell or donor lymphocyte infusion donor (not recorded which). It is not recorded whose cells these are; they may come from a transplant donor.

A few counts support this clonotype. The chain carries TRBV20-1 and TRBJ2-6, with D possibly TRBD1 on 6 matching bases. Between the trimmed V and J ends, which lost 5 bases and 0 bases, there was a span of 11 bases. The CDR3 is 15 residues long. The V gene's germline CDR1 is DFQATT and CDR2 SNEGSKA (reference sequence). CDR3 protein: CSAEWTASGANVLTF. The DNA for the CDR3 is TGCAGTGCTGAATGGACAGCCTCTGGGGCCAACGTCCTGACTTTC.

This clonotype was detected a few times. The chain recombines TRBV3-1 with TRBJ2-1, with 15 bases lining up with TRBD2. Germline V lookup: CDR1 LGHDT, CDR2 YNNKEL (reference sequence). The ends lost 2 bases at V and 5 bases at J; junction bases unmatched: 4. There are 17 residues in the CDR3. The CDR3 nucleotides are TGTGCCAGCAGCCAATGGACTAGCGGGAGGGTCGACAATGAGCAGTTCTTC. This encodes CASSQWTSGRVDNEQFF.

This clonotype was detected a few times. This chain joins TRBV6-5 and TRBJ1-1; the D gene is possibly TRBD1 (6 bases). V gave up 3 bases and J gave up 3 bases, with 20 bases separating them. This CDR3 region has 17 residues. The germline V gene has CDR1 MNHEY and CDR2 SVGAGI. The CDR3 loop is CASSYLSGLQGDTEAFF. In DNA form, the CDR3 reads TGTGCCAGCAGTTATCTTTCGGGCTTACAGGGCGACACTGAAGCTTTCTTT.

This clonotype has at least ten counts. This chain joins TRBV12-3 or TRBV12-4 and TRBJ1-6, with D perhaps matching TRBD1 (5 bases). The V and J ends lost 6 bases and 6 bases respectively, with 12 bases between them. There are 14 residues in the CDR3. The CDR3: CASSHRGGNSPLHF. The CDR3 DNA follows: TGTGCCAGCAGCCACCGGGGCGGTAATTCACCCCTCCACTTT.

This chain links TRBV19 with TRBJ1-2, with 9 positions matching TRBD1. J lost 6 bases, V lost 5 bases, and 10 bases had no gene match. Per the germline V gene, CDR1 is LNHDA and CDR2 is SQIVND (reference sequence). CDR3 length: 15 amino acids. CDR3 DNA sequence: TGTGCCAGTAGTCGAACGACCGGGACAGGGAATGGCTACACCTTC. It codes for CASSRTTGTGNGYTF.

This clonotype was picked up a small number of times. The chain links TRBV28 to TRBJ1-6; tentatively, D is TRBD1 (6 bases). CDR3 length: 13 residues. V dropped 3 bases and J dropped 18 bases, with 18 bases sitting between them. CDR1 is MDHEN, CDR2 SYDVKM, per germline. The chain's CDR3 is CASSFRQGLTHHF. The CDR3 region has the DNA TGTGCCAGCAGTTTTCGCCAGGGGCTTACTCACCACTTT.

The gene calls are TRBV24-1 and TRBJ2-5; 16 bases line up with TRBD2. Per the germline V gene, CDR1 is KGHDR and CDR2 is SFDVKD. V shed 5 bases, J shed 5 bases, and the junction held 7 bases outside the gene matches. The CDR3 sequence is 17 residues long. DNA for the CDR3: TGTGCCACCAGTGGGGGACTAGCGGGAGGGCCCGGGGAGACCCAGTACTTC. Translation: CATSGGLAGGPGETQYF.

The chain joins TRBV12-3 or TRBV12-4 to TRBJ2-2; D is uncertain. V was cut by 6 bases and J by 1 base, with 12 bases left in between. The CDR3 length is 15 residues. The CDR3 is CASRPFTLNTGELFF. The CDR3 DNA reads as TGTGCCAGCAGGCCTTTCACTTTGAACACCGGGGAGCTGTTTTTT.

This clonotype was observed many times. This chain links TRBV24-1 with TRBJ1-2; possibly TRBD1 for D (5 bases). The CDR3 totals 15 residues. Trimming stripped 7 bases from V and 2 bases from J, with 16 bases between. Germline CDR1 is KGHDR and CDR2 is SFDVKD. The DNA of the CDR3 is TGTGCCACCAGCCCGGGCCCGGGGCCAAACTATGGCTACACCTTC. Translated: CATSPGPGPNYGYTF.

To note about this clonotype: This may arise from a read error, as a much more abundant clone is one base away. The rearrangement links TRBV6-5 to TRBJ1-1; 10 nucleotides match TRBD1. In germline, CDR1 is MNHEY, CDR2 SVGAGI. Losses at the gene ends were 4 bases for V and 8 bases for J; bases not matched to a gene: 7. The CDR3 length is 14 residues. CDR3 sequence: CASSWLGQGREAFF. CDR3 nucleotides: TGTGCCAGCAGTTGGCTGGGACAGGGGCGAGAAGCTTTCTTT.

This chain links TRBV12-3 or TRBV12-4 with TRBJ2-3; weak D call: TRBD2 (5 bases). CDR3 size: 15 residues. V lost 5 bases and J 0 bases, leaving 12 bases between the germline ends. Written as DNA, the CDR3 is TGTGCCAGCAGTCACTGGACTTTAAGCACAGATACGCAGTATTTT. It is translated as CASSHWTLSTDTQYF.

The genes are TRBV24-1 and TRBJ2-5; 14 bases map to TRBD2. The germline V gene has CDR1 KGHDR and CDR2 SFDVKD. The CDR3 consists of 15 residues. V trimming: 7 bases; J trimming: 1 base; junction bases outside the gene matches: 1. The CDR3 DNA sequence: TGTGCCACCAGGGGACTAGCGGGGGCCCAAGAGACCCAGTACTTC. Its protein product is CATRGLAGAQETQYF.

The gene calls are TRBV30 and TRBJ1-2, with 7 bases fitting TRBD1. Germline V gene sequence: CDR1 GTSNPN, CDR2 SVGIG (reference sequence). There are 12 residues in the CDR3. V gave up 6 bases and J gave up 6 bases; unmatched junction bases: 7. The CDR3 region is CACHPGGNGYTF. The CDR3, as DNA: TGTGCCTGTCACCCAGGGGGAAATGGCTACACCTTC.

The chain joins TRBV11-1 to TRBJ2-3; 13 nucleotides agree with TRBD2. The trim removed 3 bases at V and 5 bases at J, leaving 11 bases unmatched. The CDR3 is 18 residues long. Germline V lookup: CDR1 SGHAT, CDR2 FQDESV (reference sequence). The CDR3 is CASSFSPTSGGLGDTQYF. DNA for the CDR3: TGTGCCAGCAGCTTCTCCCCGACTAGCGGGGGGTTGGGAGATACGCAGTATTTT.

The rearrangement links TRBV4-1 to TRBJ2-6; D is possibly TRBD1 or TRBD2 (5 bases each). Trimming pared 2 bases from V and 8 bases from J, leaving 16 bases between. The CDR3 spans 16 residues. Germline CDR1 MGHRA, CDR2 YSYEKL. CDR3 DNA: TGCGCCAGCAGCCAATGGTTGTTCGAGGGGTCCAACGTCCTGACTTTC. Amino acids: CASSQWLFEGSNVLTF.